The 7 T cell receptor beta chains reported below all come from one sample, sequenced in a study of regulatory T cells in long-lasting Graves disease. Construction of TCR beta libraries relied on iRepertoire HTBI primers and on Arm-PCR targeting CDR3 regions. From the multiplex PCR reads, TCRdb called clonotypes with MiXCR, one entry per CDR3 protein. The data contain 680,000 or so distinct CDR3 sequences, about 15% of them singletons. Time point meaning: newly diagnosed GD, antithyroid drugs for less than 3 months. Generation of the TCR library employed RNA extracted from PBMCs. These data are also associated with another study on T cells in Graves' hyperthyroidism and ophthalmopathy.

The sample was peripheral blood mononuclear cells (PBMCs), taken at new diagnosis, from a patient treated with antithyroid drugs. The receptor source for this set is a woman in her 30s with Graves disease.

The CDR3 region is CATSRDSEGTYEQYF. For the CDR3, the DNA is TGTGCCACCAGCAGAGATTCGGAGGGTACGTACGAGCAGTACTTC. V usage is TRBV15 and J usage is TRBJ2-7, with D tentatively TRBD2 (6 bases). In germline, CDR1 is LNHNV, CDR2 YYDKDF (reference sequence). CDR3 length equals 15 residues. V was clipped by 0 bases and J by 4 bases, with 13 bases between them.

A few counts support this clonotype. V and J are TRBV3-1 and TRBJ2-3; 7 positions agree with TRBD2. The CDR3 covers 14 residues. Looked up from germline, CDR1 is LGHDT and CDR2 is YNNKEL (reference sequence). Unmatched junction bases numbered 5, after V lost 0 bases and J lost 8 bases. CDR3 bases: TGTGCCAGCAGCCAAGATCGACTAGCTGGTACGCAGTATTTT. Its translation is CASSQDRLAGTQYF.

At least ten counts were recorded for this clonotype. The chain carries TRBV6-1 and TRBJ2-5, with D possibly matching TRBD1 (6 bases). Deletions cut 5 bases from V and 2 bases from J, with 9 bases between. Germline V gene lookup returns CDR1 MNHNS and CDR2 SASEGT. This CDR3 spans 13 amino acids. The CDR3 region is CASSRTEQETQYF. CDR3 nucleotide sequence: TGTGCCAGCAGTAGGACAGAGCAAGAGACCCAGTACTTC.

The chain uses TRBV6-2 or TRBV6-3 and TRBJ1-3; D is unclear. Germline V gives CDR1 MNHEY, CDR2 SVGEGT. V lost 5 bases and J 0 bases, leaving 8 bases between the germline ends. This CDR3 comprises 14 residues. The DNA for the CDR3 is TGTGCCAGCAGTGAGAACACCTCTGGAAACACCATATATTTT. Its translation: CASSENTSGNTIYF.

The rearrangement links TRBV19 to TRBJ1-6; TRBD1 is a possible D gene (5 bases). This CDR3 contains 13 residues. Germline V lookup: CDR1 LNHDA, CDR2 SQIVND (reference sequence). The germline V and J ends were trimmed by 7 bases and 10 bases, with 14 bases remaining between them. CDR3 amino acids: CASKGGDRSPLHF. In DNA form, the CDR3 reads TGTGCCAGTAAGGGAGGGGATCGGTCACCCCTCCACTTT.

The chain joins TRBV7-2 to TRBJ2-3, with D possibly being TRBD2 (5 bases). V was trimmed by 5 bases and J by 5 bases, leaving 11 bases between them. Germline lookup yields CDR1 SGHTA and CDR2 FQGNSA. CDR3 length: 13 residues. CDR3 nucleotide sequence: TGTGCCAGCAGCCGGGAAGGTGGAGATACGCAGTATTTT. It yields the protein CASSREGGDTQYF.

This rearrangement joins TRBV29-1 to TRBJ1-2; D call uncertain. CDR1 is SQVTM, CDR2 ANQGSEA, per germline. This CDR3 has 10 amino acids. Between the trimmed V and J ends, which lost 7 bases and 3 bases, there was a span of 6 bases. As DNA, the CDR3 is TGCAGCGGCGGGGACTATGGCTACACCTTC. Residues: CSGGDYGYTF.